These 28 T cell receptor beta chains came from one sample sequenced in a study of T cell responses to AZD1222 COVID-19 vaccine. The method was immunoSEQ multiplex PCR; TCRdb's version includes in-frame clones alone and lacks a portion of them. Of 130,000 to 150,000 clones in the sample, 80% to 85% were seen once. Sequences were derived from peripheral blood, sampled on day 0 of MenACWY control vaccination. These receptors were collected from an adult in good health.

The gene calls are TRBV6-4 and TRBJ2-7; D gene uncertain. Germline loops: CDR1 MRHNA, CDR2 SNTAGT. The CDR3 totals 13 residues. The DNA for the CDR3 is TGTGCCGGCAGTGACCTGGCCAACTACGAGCAGTACGTC. Translated, it gives CAGSDLANYEQYV.

The chain links TRBV19 to TRBJ1-5; tentative D call: TRBD1 (5 bases). In germline, CDR1 is LNHDA, CDR2 SQIVND (reference sequence). The V end was cut by 6 bases, the J end by 4 bases, with 13 bases between. The CDR3 has 14 amino acids. The chain's CDR3 is CASRSLGGNQPQHF. CDR3 nucleotides: TGTGCCAGTAGGTCATTGGGGGGGAATCAGCCCCAGCATTTT.

The chain joins TRBV5-8 to TRBJ2-7, with D uncertain. The ends were cut back, 3 bases at V and 0 bases at J, with 7 bases in the middle. This CDR3 comprises 13 residues. CDR1 SGHTS and CDR2 YDEGEE come from the germline V gene. CDR3 DNA sequence: TGTGCCAGCAGCTCGGGTTCCTCCTACGAGCAGTACTTC. This codes for CASSSGSSYEQYF.

The chain links TRBV27 to TRBJ1-2; D is uncertain. Trimming took 5 bases from V and 4 from J, leaving 14 bases between them. This CDR3 comprises 14 residues. The V gene's germline CDR1 is MNHEY and CDR2 SMNVEV (reference sequence). The CDR3 coding sequence is TGTGCCAGCAGTCCACGGGGAGGAGGCTATGGCTACACCTTC. Translating gives CASSPRGGGYGYTF.

This clone has a handful of counts. V gene TRBV3-1 (or the pseudogene TRBV3-2) combines with J gene TRBJ1-2, with 7 bases aligning to TRBD1. V trimming: 4 bases; J trimming: 2 bases; junction bases outside the gene matches: 10. Germline lookup yields CDR1 LGHDT and CDR2 YNNKEL (reference sequence). The CDR3 spans 16 residues. This CDR3 is CASSPIREGANYGYTF. CDR3 nucleotides: TGTGCCAGCAGCCCCATCCGGGAGGGGGCGAACTATGGCTACACCTTC.

The chain couples TRBV5-5 to TRBJ1-2; the D gene is possibly TRBD1 (5 bases). The germline gives CDR1 SGHKS, CDR2 YYEKEE (reference sequence). V was cut by 0 bases and J by 2 bases, with 8 bases left in between. The CDR3 totals 14 residues. The CDR3 DNA is TGTGCCAGCAGCTTGGCCGGGGACAACTATGGCTACACCTTC. Its translation is CASSLAGDNYGYTF.

This clone came up once. The gene calls are TRBV3-1 (or the pseudogene TRBV3-2) and TRBJ2-4; TRBD1 is a possible D gene (5 bases). Trimming took off 2 bases at V and 0 bases at J, with 8 bases between the two ends. Germline CDR1 LGHDT, CDR2 YNNKEL (reference sequence). The CDR3 extends over 15 amino acids. The CDR3 region has the DNA TGTGCCAGCAGCCAAACCACAGGAGCCAAAAACATTCAGTACTTC. Protein sequence: CASSQTTGAKNIQYF.

The V and J genes are TRBV7-2 and TRBJ1-4; no definite D call. The CDR3 sequence is 13 residues long. CDR1 and CDR2 from the germline V gene are SGHTA and FQGNSA. The germline V and J ends were trimmed by 5 bases and 7 bases, with 11 bases remaining between them. DNA for the CDR3: TGTGCCAGCAGCCCTTACTTGTTTGAAAAACTGTTTTTT. It is translated as CASSPYLFEKLFF.

This chain uses TRBV4-1 with TRBJ2-2, with 11 bases fitting TRBD2. The CDR3 loop spans 17 amino acids. Germline-derived CDR1 and CDR2 are MGHRA and YSYEKL. The J segment lost 8 bases and the V segment lost 1 base, leaving 9 bases of the junction unmatched. The CDR3 sequence: CASSQAPGLAAKGELFF. The CDR3 nucleotides are TGCGCCAGCAGCCAAGCGCCGGGACTAGCGGCCAAGGGGGAGCTGTTTTTT.

The chain carries TRBV19 and TRBJ1-4; TRBD1 is a possible D gene (6 bases). V shed 6 bases and J shed 4 bases, with 12 bases lying between them. Germline CDR1 and CDR2: LNHDA and SQIVND (reference sequence). The CDR3 is made up of 14 amino acids. CDR3 in amino acids: CASSGTLINEKLFF. Written as DNA, the CDR3 is TGTGCCAGTAGCGGGACACTAATTAATGAAAAACTGTTTTTT.

This chain connects TRBV29-1 to TRBJ2-1, with D perhaps matching TRBD2 (5 bases). Between the trimmed V and J ends, which lost 0 bases and 8 bases, there was a span of 8 bases. This CDR3 has 12 amino acids. CDR1 and CDR2 (germline): SQVTM, ANQGSEA. DNA of the CDR3: TGCAGCGTTGAAGAAGGCGGGCATGAGCAGTTCTTC. This sequence encodes CSVEEGGHEQFF.

The CDR3 is CASSIGGRSETF. Written as DNA, the CDR3 is TGTGCCAGTAGTATTGGAGGGAGGAGTGAAACCTTC. The rearrangement joins TRBV19 to TRBJ1-2; no clear D. The germline V and J ends were trimmed by 3 bases and 14 bases, with 16 bases remaining between them. This CDR3 is 12 amino acids long. Germline V gene sequence: CDR1 LNHDA, CDR2 SQIVND (reference sequence).

This clone was counted once. The rearrangement uses TRBV10-3 and TRBJ2-6; possible D gene TRBD2, 6 bases. In germline, CDR1 is ENHRY, CDR2 SYGVKD. CDR3 length equals 15 residues. Trimming shortened V by 3 bases and J by 2 bases, and 8 bases separated the two germline ends. The CDR3 spells CAISDWGAGANVLTF. The CDR3 bases are TGTGCCATCAGTGATTGGGGGGCTGGGGCCAACGTCCTGACTTTC.

V usage is TRBV2 and J usage is TRBJ2-6; the D is unclear. Trimming took off 4 bases at V and 0 bases at J, with 16 bases between the two ends. CDR1 is SNHLY, CDR2 FYNNEI, per germline. This CDR3 comprises 18 residues. The CDR3 region has the DNA TGTGCCAGCAGTGGCCGGCAGGCCCAACCCTCTGGGGCCAACGTCCTGACTTTC. The encoded protein is CASSGRQAQPSGANVLTF.

V usage is TRBV27 and J usage is TRBJ1-4; 7 nucleotides align to TRBD1. V lost 7 bases, J lost 8 bases, and 13 bases stayed unmatched. This CDR3 comprises 15 residues. CDR1 and CDR2 from the germline V gene are MNHEY and SMNVEV (reference sequence). Here the CDR3 reads CASTRGGGAREKLFF. The CDR3 DNA sequence: TGTGCCAGCACTCGGGGAGGGGGCGCAAGGGAAAAACTGTTTTTT.

This rearrangement joins TRBV3-1 (or the pseudogene TRBV3-2) to TRBJ1-4; the D gene is possibly TRBD1 (6 bases). There are 18 residues in the CDR3. Trimming took off 7 bases at V and 0 bases at J, with 21 bases between the two ends. The germline gives CDR1 LGHDT, CDR2 YNNKEL (reference sequence). CDR3 sequence: CASIRPPTGIATNEKLFF. As DNA, the CDR3 is TGTGCCAGCATACGACCGCCCACAGGGATCGCAACTAATGAAAAACTGTTTTTT.

The J gene is TRBJ2-3, the V gene TRBV5-4, with D uncertain. Germline V gene data show CDR1 as SGHNT and CDR2 as YYREEE (reference sequence). The CDR3 length is 14 residues. Between the trimmed V and J ends, which lost 2 bases and 0 bases, there was a span of 7 bases. CDR3 DNA: TGTGCCAGCAGCTTAGGGTTAAGCACAGATACGCAGTATTTT. It specifies CASSLGLSTDTQYF.

The rearrangement joins TRBV5-4 to TRBJ2-7, with D possibly being TRBD1 (6 bases). Germline values: CDR1 SGHNT, CDR2 YYREEE (reference sequence). The CDR3 has 14 amino acids. The ends were cut back, 2 bases at V and 2 bases at J, with 11 bases in the middle. This CDR3 reads CASSFFEGAYEQYV. The CDR3 DNA reads TGTGCCAGCAGCTTTTTTGAGGGGGCCTACGAGCAGTACGTC.

This clone was observed a handful of times. The chain links TRBV2 to TRBJ1-4, with D possibly matching TRBD1 (5 bases). CDR3 length: 14 residues. The V and J ends lost 6 bases and 7 bases respectively, with 15 bases between them. Germline CDR1 reads SNHLY; CDR2 reads FYNNEI. The CDR3 region is CASSPGAGGEKLFF. The CDR3 nucleotides read TGTGCCAGCAGCCCCGGGGCAGGCGGTGAAAAACTGTTTTTT.

The chain has TRBV11-1 and TRBJ2-7, with unresolved D. This CDR3 has 15 amino acids. Trimming removed 1 base at V and 0 bases at J, with 10 bases between. The germline V gene has CDR1 SGHAT and CDR2 FQDESV (reference sequence). Here the CDR3 DNA reads TGTGCCAGCAGCTTAGATGGGGTCGGCTCCTACGAGCAGTACGTC. It specifies CASSLDGVGSYEQYV.

V and J are TRBV19 and TRBJ1-2; the D gene is possibly TRBD1 (6 bases). The germline V gene has CDR1 LNHDA and CDR2 SQIVND (reference sequence). Trimming left V 3 bases short and J 5 bases short, with 10 bases between. The CDR3 covers 13 residues. CDR3 in DNA: TGTGCCAGTAGTATCCAAGGGGGGTATGGCTACACCTTC. Its protein product is CASSIQGGYGYTF.

The V gene is TRBV6-5, the J gene TRBJ2-3; D unresolved. Germline CDR1 is MNHEY and CDR2 is SVGAGI. This CDR3 is 14 amino acids long. The germline V and J ends were trimmed by 2 bases and 6 bases, with 12 bases remaining between them. CDR3 sequence reads: CASSYGLSWDTQYF. As DNA, the CDR3 is TGTGCCAGCAGTTACGGTCTCAGTTGGGATACGCAGTATTTT.

The chain combines TRBV6-6 with TRBJ1-1; 9 nucleotides agree with TRBD1. V trimming: 5 bases; J trimming: 2 bases; junction bases outside the gene matches: 6. This CDR3 region has 15 residues. In germline, CDR1 is MNHNY, CDR2 SVGAGI (reference sequence). This CDR3 is CASSPQTGGNTEAFF. As DNA, the CDR3 is TGTGCCAGCAGTCCACAGACAGGGGGAAACACTGAAGCTTTCTTT.

The count of this clone is one. V and J are TRBV19 and TRBJ1-2; the D is unclear. Trimming pared 1 base from V and 5 bases from J, leaving 17 bases between. Per the germline V gene, CDR1 is LNHDA and CDR2 is SQIVND (reference sequence). The CDR3 totals 16 residues. This CDR3 reads CASSIVNRPASYGYTF. Here the CDR3 DNA reads TGTGCCAGTAGTATAGTTAATAGGCCCGCGAGTTATGGCTACACCTTC.

This sequence joins TRBV29-1 and TRBJ2-3; possible D gene TRBD2, 6 bases. The CDR3 has 15 amino acids. Looked up from germline, CDR1 is SQVTM and CDR2 is ANQGSEA. V dropped 4 bases and J dropped 5 bases, with 19 bases sitting between them. CDR3 residues: CSVVGAAGGRDTQYF. The CDR3 DNA reads as TGCAGCGTTGTAGGGGCCGCCGGAGGGAGAGATACGCAGTATTTT.

The chain combines TRBV2 with TRBJ2-1; D is perhaps TRBD1 (5 bases). The CDR3 is 13 amino acids. CDR1 and CDR2 from the germline V gene are SNHLY and FYNNEI. The V gene lost 4 bases and the J gene lost 4 bases, with 8 bases spanning the gap. In DNA, the CDR3 is TGTGCCAGCAGTGGACAGAGTTACAATGAGCAGTTCTTC. It codes for CASSGQSYNEQFF.

The chain has TRBV6-1 and TRBJ1-6; D gene uncertain. The CDR3 is 15 residues long. Per germline, CDR1 MNHNS and CDR2 SASEGT. Trimming shortened V by 2 bases and J by 7 bases, and 12 bases separated the two germline ends. The CDR3 coding sequence is TGTGCCAGCAGTGAATTCAGAGCGTCAAATTCACCCCTCCACTTT. Translation: CASSEFRASNSPLHF.

This sequence joins TRBV30 and TRBJ2-1; D ambiguous. Trimming shortened V by 1 base and J by 2 bases, and 9 bases separated the two germline ends. Per germline, CDR1 GTSNPN and CDR2 SVGIG (reference sequence). The CDR3 consists of 14 residues. CDR3 sequence (DNA): TGTGCCTGGAGTGACCCAGTCACCTACAATGAGCAGTTCTTC. Its translation: CAWSDPVTYNEQFF.